The 27 T cell receptor beta chains below were found in one sample sequenced in a study of post-analysis software for immune sequencing data. Broader study findings: Comparison of patients with controls showed a handful of TRBV segments more frequent in patients, TRBV5-6, TRBV5-1 and TRBV20-1 among them.

These TCRs are of unknown antigen specificity. TCR beta cDNA libraries had unique molecular identifiers. TCRdb reanalysed the PCR reads using MiXCR and keeps one entry per CDR3 protein. The table shows around 400,000 distinct CDR3 sequences, with 39% occurring only once. The sequencing input was blood. The receptors derive from a girl aged 2 to 9 with multiple sclerosis.

The V call is TRBV4-3, the J call TRBJ2-3, with D hard to call. The germline gives CDR1 LGHNA, CDR2 YSLEER. Trimming cost V 0 bases and J 5 bases, with 15 bases left between them. This CDR3 is built from 16 residues. CDR3 coding DNA: TGCGCCAGCAGCCAAGATCTTAGTGTGGTCGGAGATACGCAGTATTTT. This gives the protein CASSQDLSVVGDTQYF.

Here the CDR3 reads CATSSGQGFDARDLSFF. CDR3 DNA sequence: TGTGCCACCAGCAGCGGTCAAGGCTTTGATGCCAGGGACTTATCGTTCTTC. The chain employs TRBV15 and TRBJ2-1; possibly TRBD2 for D (6 bases). This CDR3 is 17 amino acids long. V was shortened by 3 bases and J by 15 bases, with 30 bases between the two germline ends. Per germline, CDR1 LNHNV and CDR2 YYDKDF (reference sequence).

The CDR3 bases are TGTGCCACCAGTGATTTAGGGGACAGGGTGTCATGGAATCAGCCCCAGCATTTT. Its translation: CATSDLGDRVSWNQPQHF. The chain links TRBV24-1 to TRBJ1-5; 9 nucleotides line up with TRBD1. J gave up 4 bases and V 1 base, and 10 bases lay outside the gene matches. The CDR3 is made up of 18 amino acids. Germline CDR1 reads KGHDR; CDR2 reads SFDVKD.

This clonotype was picked up one time. This chain uses TRBV5-1 with TRBJ2-3, with unresolved D. Germline assignment: CDR1 SGHRS and CDR2 YFSETQ. Trimming removed 1 base at V and 0 bases at J, with 9 bases between. The CDR3 is 15 residues long. The CDR3 protein is CASSLISPSTDTQYF. The CDR3 DNA is TGCGCCAGCAGCTTGATCTCCCCTAGCACAGATACGCAGTATTTT.

This clonotype showed up just a few times. This chain links TRBV3-1 with TRBJ2-1; unclear D gene. Germline lookup yields CDR1 LGHDT and CDR2 YNNKEL (reference sequence). The germline V and J ends were trimmed by 4 bases and 11 bases, with 18 bases remaining between them. The CDR3 loop spans 14 amino acids. CDR3 amino acids: CASSPSYSQVQQFF. Here the CDR3 DNA reads TGTGCCAGCAGCCCGAGTTATTCACAAGTACAGCAGTTCTTC.

This clonotype was recorded a few times. The V gene is TRBV12-3 or TRBV12-4, the J gene TRBJ2-3, with D possibly TRBD2 on 5 matching bases. V was pared by 2 bases and J by 2 bases, with 11 bases between. The CDR3 length is 15 residues. CDR3 DNA: TGTGCCAGCAGTTTATCCGGGATCCCCACAGATACGCAGTATTTT. Amino acid sequence: CASSLSGIPTDTQYF.

There are a few counts of this clonotype. The CDR3 sequence is CASSPRQGLRETQYF. As DNA, the CDR3 is TGTGCCAGCAGCCCCCGACAGGGATTGAGGGAGACCCAGTACTTC. This chain links TRBV12-3 or TRBV12-4 with TRBJ2-5; 7 nucleotides align to TRBD1. V lost 6 bases to trimming and J lost 5 bases; unmatched junction nucleotides: 12. CDR3 size: 15 residues.

Here the CDR3 reads CASSPRGGEYQPQHF. CDR3 DNA: TGTGCCAGCTCACCAAGGGGTGGAGAATATCAGCCCCAGCATTTT. The chain links TRBV18 to TRBJ1-5; tentatively, D is TRBD1 (5 bases). CDR1 is KGHSH and CDR2 is LQKENI in the germline V gene. This CDR3 comprises 15 residues. With 2 bases removed from V and 5 bases from J, the gap between germline ends came to 13 bases.

This chain uses TRBV7-2 with TRBJ2-1; 7 positions match TRBD2. V gave up 0 bases and J gave up 8 bases; unmatched junction bases: 1. Germline CDR1 SGHTA, CDR2 FQGNSA. The CDR3 is 13 residues long. The CDR3 region has the DNA TGTGCCAGCAGCTTAGCGGGAGGGGATGAGCAGTTCTTC. This encodes CASSLAGGDEQFF.

The V and J genes are TRBV29-1 and TRBJ2-7; the match to TRBD2 covers 7 bases. CDR3 length: 15 residues. The ends lost 6 bases at V and 3 bases at J; junction bases unmatched: 14. Looked up from germline, CDR1 is SQVTM and CDR2 is ANQGSEA. The CDR3: CSVLDGGAGVYEQYF. CDR3 DNA: TGCAGCGTCCTAGACGGGGGTGCGGGAGTCTACGAGCAGTACTTC.

V is TRBV9 and J is TRBJ1-1, with D possibly TRBD1 on 5 matching bases. Germline V gene sequence: CDR1 SGDLS, CDR2 YYNGEE. Between the trimmed V and J ends, which lost 3 bases and 6 bases, there was a span of 21 bases. The CDR3 sequence is 16 residues long. The CDR3 region has the DNA TGTGCCAGCAGCGCCCACCTCGGGGGGGTCGGGTCTGAAGCTTTCTTT. Translating it yields CASSAHLGGVGSEAFF.

J is TRBJ1-1 and V is TRBV3-1; TRBD1 might be the D (6 bases). Germline assignment: CDR1 LGHDT and CDR2 YNNKEL (reference sequence). The CDR3 contains 16 residues. The V and J ends lost 1 base and 3 bases respectively, with 15 bases between them. The CDR3 is CASSQGYREGDTEAFF. DNA of the CDR3: TGTGCCAGCAGCCAAGGATACAGGGAAGGGGACACTGAAGCTTTCTTT.

V and J are TRBV7-2 and TRBJ2-5, with a tentative D call TRBD1 (5 bases). Germline V lookup: CDR1 SGHTA, CDR2 FQGNSA. V was pared by 7 bases and J by 1 base, with 13 bases between. The CDR3 is 14 residues long. The CDR3 DNA sequence: TGTGCCAGCATCCCTAGGGGAACCCAAGAGACCCAGTACTTC. Translated, it gives CASIPRGTQETQYF.

The sample holds a few counts of this clonotype. J is TRBJ2-7 and V is TRBV28; 11 bases align to TRBD2. With 6 bases clipped from V and 1 base from J, the junction kept 11 bases outside the gene matches. The CDR3 totals 17 residues. CDR1 and CDR2 (germline): MDHEN, SYDVKM. CDR3 region: CASSRGWASGRSYEQYF. DNA for the CDR3: TGTGCCAGCAGCCGCGGCTGGGCTAGCGGGAGGTCCTACGAGCAGTACTTC.

The chain is built from TRBV28 and TRBJ2-1; D is unresolved. Germline V gene data show CDR1 as MDHEN and CDR2 as SYDVKM. V was clipped by 1 base and J by 1 base, with 8 bases between them. The CDR3 is 15 residues long. In DNA form, the CDR3 reads TGTGCCAGCAGTTTATTGGCTGTTTCCTACAATGAGCAGTTCTTC. Amino acid sequence: CASSLLAVSYNEQFF. The full variable domain, its missing parts supplied by reference TRBV28 and TRBJ2-1, is DVKVTQSSRYLVKRTGEKVFLECVQDMDHENMFWYRQDPGLGLRLIYFSYDVKMKEKGDIPEGYSVSREKKERFSLILESASTNQTSMYLCASSLLAVSYNEQFFGPGTRLTVL.

In this sample, this clonotype turned up a few times. This chain joins TRBV12-5 and TRBJ2-3; no reliable D call. V dropped 1 base and J dropped 3 bases, with 8 bases sitting between them. CDR3 length: 14 amino acids. Germline assignment: CDR1 LGHNT and CDR2 FRNRAP. The CDR3 DNA sequence: TGTGCTAGTGGTTTGGGGGATCTAACAGATACGCAGTATTTT. This encodes CASGLGDLTDTQYF.

This clonotype was detected only a few times. This rearrangement joins TRBV9 to TRBJ1-1; unclear D gene. The V end lost 0 bases, the J end lost 1 base, and 4 bases lay between the germline ends. The CDR3 runs 13 residues. Germline assignment: CDR1 SGDLS and CDR2 YYNGEE. The CDR3 loop reads CASSVEGNTEAFF. In nucleotides, the CDR3 is TGTGCCAGCAGCGTAGAAGGGAACACTGAAGCTTTCTTT. Variable domain in full (rest from reference TRBV9 and TRBJ1-1): DSGVTQTPKHLITATGQRVTLRCSPRSGDLSVYWYQQSLDQGLQFLIQYYNGEERAKGNILERFSAQQFPDLHSELNLSSLELGDSALYFCASSVEGNTEAFFGQGTRLTVV.

The V and J genes are TRBV12-3 or TRBV12-4 and TRBJ1-2, with D unresolved. V lost 5 bases, J lost 7 bases, and 20 bases lay in between. The CDR3 loop spans 15 amino acids. The CDR3 region has the DNA TGTGCCAGCAGTCCCCCACTTCGGGCCTCGGCTGGCTACACCTTC. Protein: CASSPPLRASAGYTF.

The chain links TRBV11-1 to TRBJ2-5; D uncertain. The CDR3 has 15 amino acids. Germline V lookup: CDR1 SGHAT, CDR2 FQDESV (reference sequence). Trimming took 2 bases from V and 5 from J, leaving 15 bases between them. The DNA for the CDR3 is TGTGCCAGCAGCTTAACCCTCGTAGGTCGGGAGACCCAGTACTTC. Amino acid sequence: CASSLTLVGRETQYF.

This clonotype was seen more than once but under ten times. The junction and the germline gene differ at one end; a read error may be behind it. The chain carries TRBV7-2 and TRBJ2-7; no reliable D call. The length of the CDR3 is 13 residues. Germline V gene data show CDR1 as SGHTA and CDR2 as FQGNSA. The CDR3 sequence: CASSLGGNYEQYF. CDR3 sequence (DNA): TGTGCCAGCAGTTTAGGCGGAAACTACGAGCAGTACTTC.

This clonotype appeared a few times. The chain combines TRBV18 with TRBJ2-7; D may correspond to TRBD1 or TRBD2 (5 bases each). The CDR3 spans 16 residues. V was shortened by 2 bases and J by 0 bases, with 14 bases between the two germline ends. The germline gives CDR1 KGHSH, CDR2 LQKENI. CDR3 in amino acids: CASSPGDRGDSYEQYF. CDR3 nucleotides: TGTGCCAGCTCACCAGGGGACCGAGGGGACTCCTACGAGCAGTACTTC.

The chain employs TRBV6-2 or TRBV6-3 and TRBJ2-7; the D gene is possibly TRBD2 (5 bases). The germline CDR1 and CDR2 sequences are MNHEY and SVGEGT. CDR3 length: 15 amino acids. V lost 0 bases and J lost 0, with 9 bases in between. CDR3 residues: CASSYSTGNSYEQYF. DNA for the CDR3: TGTGCCAGCAGTTACTCGACGGGAAACTCCTACGAGCAGTACTTC.

This clonotype has just a few counts. The V gene is TRBV6-2 or TRBV6-3, the J gene TRBJ2-7; TRBD1 matches 10 bases. The V gene end was trimmed by 7 bases and the J gene end by 2 bases; junction bases not matched to a gene: 8. Germline CDR1 reads MNHEY; CDR2 reads SVGEGT. The CDR3 loop spans 15 amino acids. This CDR3 reads CASTDPGQGAYEQYF. In DNA, the CDR3 is TGTGCCAGCACGGACCCTGGACAGGGGGCCTACGAGCAGTACTTC.

This sequence joins TRBV9 and TRBJ1-6; D not resolved. Between the trimmed V and J ends, which lost 2 bases and 1 base, there was a span of 4 bases. CDR1 is SGDLS, CDR2 YYNGEE, per germline. The CDR3 consists of 14 residues. Here the CDR3 reads CASSVLSYNSPLHF. For the CDR3, the DNA is TGTGCCAGCAGCGTTCTGTCCTATAATTCACCCCTCCACTTT.

This CDR3 is CASSPVYVFGKQYF. The DNA for the CDR3 is TGTGCCAGCAGCCCGGTTTATGTATTCGGGAAGCAGTACTTC. The V and J genes are TRBV4-2 and TRBJ2-5, with TRBD2 as a possible D gene (5 bases). Germline assignment: CDR1 LGHNA and CDR2 YNFKEQ. The CDR3 totals 14 residues. Trimming removed 4 bases at V and 11 bases at J, with 20 bases between.

The genes are TRBV11-2 and TRBJ2-1; 8 bases line up with TRBD1. After removal of 8 bases from V and 4 bases from J, the junction contained 13 bases not matched to a gene. There are 16 residues in the CDR3. The germline CDR1 and CDR2 sequences are SGHAT and FQNNGV. The CDR3 reads CASSLGGQGRYNEQFF. DNA of the CDR3: TGTGCCAGCTCCCTAGGTGGACAGGGACGATACAATGAGCAGTTCTTC.

This clonotype came up once. CDR3: CASSSYQGPGANVLTF. DNA for the CDR3: TGTGCCAGCAGTTCCTACCAGGGGCCCGGGGCCAACGTCCTGACTTTC. The chain is built from TRBV7-7 and TRBJ2-6; tentative D call: TRBD1 (6 bases). CDR3 length equals 16 residues. V was pared by 6 bases and J by 4 bases, with 16 bases between. CDR1 is SSHAT and CDR2 is FNYEAQ in the germline V gene (reference sequence).